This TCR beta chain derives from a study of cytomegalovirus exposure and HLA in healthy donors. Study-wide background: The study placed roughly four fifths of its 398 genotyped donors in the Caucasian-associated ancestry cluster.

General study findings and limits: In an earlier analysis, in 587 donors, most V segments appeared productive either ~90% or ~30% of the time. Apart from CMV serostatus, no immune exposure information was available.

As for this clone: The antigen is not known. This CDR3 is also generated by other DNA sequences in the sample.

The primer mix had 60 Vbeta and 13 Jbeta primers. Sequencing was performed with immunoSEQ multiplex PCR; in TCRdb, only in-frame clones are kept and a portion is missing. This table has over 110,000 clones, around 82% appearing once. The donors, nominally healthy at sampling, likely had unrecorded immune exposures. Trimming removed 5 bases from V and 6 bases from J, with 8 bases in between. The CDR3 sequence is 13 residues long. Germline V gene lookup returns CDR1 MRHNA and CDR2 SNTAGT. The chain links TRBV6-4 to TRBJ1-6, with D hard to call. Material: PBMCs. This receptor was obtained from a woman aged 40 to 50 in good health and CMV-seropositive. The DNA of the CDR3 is TGTGCCAGCAGTCGCCTTAGTAATTCACCCCTCCACTTT. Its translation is CASSRLSNSPLHF.